In its sample, the clone carrying this T cell receptor (beta chain) was seen many times. There are 13 residues in the CDR3. V was cut by 4 bases and J by 6 bases, with 11 bases left in between. Germline V gene lookup returns CDR1 SGHAT and CDR2 FQDESV (reference sequence). Aged 18 to 65, the patients had hyperthyroidism that was newly diagnosed and had lasted under 2 months. The CDR3 regions of TCR beta were amplified from RNA transcripts. The TCR CDR3 first-round RT-PCR relied on the HTBI primer set. Each CDR3 protein is one row after TCRdb ran MiXCR on the multiplex PCR reads. Altogether over 150,000 distinct CDR3 sequences are present, about a sixth being singletons, with the ten largest covering roughly 49%. The data were taken from a study of T cells in Graves' hyperthyroidism and ophthalmopathy.

The TCR comes from a woman aged 45 to 65 with Graves' hyperthyroidism. The rearrangement links TRBV11-1 to TRBJ2-3; D gene unclear. Sequenced input: blood. The CDR3 DNA sequence: TGTGCCAGCAGCTCCGATGTGGTTGATACGCAGTATTTT. It encodes CASSSDVVDTQYF.